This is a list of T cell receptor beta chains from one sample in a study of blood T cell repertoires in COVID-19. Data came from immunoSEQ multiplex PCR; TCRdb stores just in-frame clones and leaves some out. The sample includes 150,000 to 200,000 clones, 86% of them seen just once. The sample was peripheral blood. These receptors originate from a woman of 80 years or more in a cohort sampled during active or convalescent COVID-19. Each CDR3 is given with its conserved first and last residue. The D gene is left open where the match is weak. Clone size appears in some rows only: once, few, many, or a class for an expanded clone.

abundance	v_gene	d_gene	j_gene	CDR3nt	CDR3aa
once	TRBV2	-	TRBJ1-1	TGTGCCAGCGGCCGGGAGAACACTGAAGCTTTCTTT	CASGRENTEAFF
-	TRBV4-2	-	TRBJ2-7	TGTGCCAGCAGCCATGATACCGGGAGCTACGAGCAGTACTTC	CASSHDTGSYEQYF
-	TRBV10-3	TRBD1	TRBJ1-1	TGTGCCATCAACAACGTCCGGGACAGGGCAGGTGGAACTGAAGCTTTCTTT	CAINNVRDRAGGTEAFF
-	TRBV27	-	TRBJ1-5	TGTGCCAGCAGTTTATCGACAGGGCCCCAGCATTTT	CASSLSTGPQHF
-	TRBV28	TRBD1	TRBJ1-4	TGTGCCAGCAGCAATGACAGGGCTAATGAAAAACTGTTTTTT	CASSNDRANEKLFF
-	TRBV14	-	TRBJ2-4	TGTGCCAGCAGCCAAGGGTTGCGGGGGCGCAGAGGGCCGTTCCCAGCCAAAAACATTCAGTACTTC	CASSQGLRGRRGPFPAKNIQYF
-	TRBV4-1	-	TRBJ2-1	TGCGCCAGCAGCCAAATGGGACTCCCCTACAATGAGCAGTTCTTC	CASSQMGLPYNEQFF
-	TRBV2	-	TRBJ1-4	TGTGCCAGCAGCTCGCGGTTCGCAACTAATGAAAAACTGTTTTTT	CASSSRFATNEKLFF
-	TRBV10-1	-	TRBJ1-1	TGCGCCAGCAGTGACAGCTACCCGGGGGCTTTCTTT	CASSDSYPGAFF
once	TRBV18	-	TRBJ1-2	TGTGCCAGCTCACCACCGGGGGGGATCCTTAATGATGGCTACACCTTC	CASSPPGGILNDGYTF
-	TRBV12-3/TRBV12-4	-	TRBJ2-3	TGTGCCAGCAGTTTTCGGGAAACAGATACGCAGTATTTT	CASSFRETDTQYF
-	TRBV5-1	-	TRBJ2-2	TGCGCCAGCAGCTTGCAAGCGGAAAACACCGGGGAGCTGTTTTTT	CASSLQAENTGELFF
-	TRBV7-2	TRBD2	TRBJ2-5	TGTGCCAGCAGCTTAGGGACTAGCGGAAACCGGGGGCAAGAGACCCAGTACTTC	CASSLGTSGNRGQETQYF
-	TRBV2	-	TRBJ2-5	TGTGCCAGCATAACCCGGGACACTTACCAAGAGACCCAGTACTTC	CASITRDTYQETQYF
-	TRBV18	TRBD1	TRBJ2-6	TGTGCCAGCTCACTTACAGGGGAAGGGGCCAACGTCCTGACTTTC	CASSLTGEGANVLTF
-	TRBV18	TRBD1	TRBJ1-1	TGTGCCAGCTCACCCTGGGACAGATTGAACACTGAAGCTTTCTTT	CASSPWDRLNTEAFF
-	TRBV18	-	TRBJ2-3	TGTGCCAGCTCACCACCCAACACAGATACGCAGTATTTT	CASSPPNTDTQYF
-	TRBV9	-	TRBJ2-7	TGTGCCAGCAGCGTAGGCGGGACTTCTTCCTACGAGCAGTACTTC	CASSVGGTSSYEQYF
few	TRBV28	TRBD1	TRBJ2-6	TGTGCCAGCAGTTTATATCAGGGGGCCGTTGTAAACGCGGGGGCCAACGTCCTGACTTTC	CASSLYQGAVVNAGANVLTF
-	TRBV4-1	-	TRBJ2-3	TGCGCCAGCAGCCAAGAGGGGCCTAGCACAGATACGCAGTATTTT	CASSQEGPSTDTQYF
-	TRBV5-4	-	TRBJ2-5	TGTGCCAGCAGCTTTCCGGCGGCGGAGACCCAGTACTTC	CASSFPAAETQYF
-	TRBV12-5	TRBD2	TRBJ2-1	TGTGCTAGTGGTCTATCCGCCGGGACTAGCGGGAGCAATGAGCAGTTCTTC	CASGLSAGTSGSNEQFF
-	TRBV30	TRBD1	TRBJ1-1	TGTGCCTGGAGACCTGCGGGACAGTGGAACACTGAAGCTTTCTTT	CAWRPAGQWNTEAFF